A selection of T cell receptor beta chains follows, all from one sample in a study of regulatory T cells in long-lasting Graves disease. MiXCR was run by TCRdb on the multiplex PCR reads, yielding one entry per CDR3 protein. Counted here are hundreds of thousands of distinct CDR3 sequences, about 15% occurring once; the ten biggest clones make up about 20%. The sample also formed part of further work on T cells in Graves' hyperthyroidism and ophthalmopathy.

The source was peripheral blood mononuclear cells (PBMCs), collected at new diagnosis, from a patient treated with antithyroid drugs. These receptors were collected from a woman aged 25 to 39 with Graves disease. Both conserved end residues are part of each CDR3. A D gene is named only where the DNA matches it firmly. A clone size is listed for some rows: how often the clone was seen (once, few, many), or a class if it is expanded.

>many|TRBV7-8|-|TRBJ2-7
CASSPGSGREAQYF
TGTGCCAGCAGCCCCGGGAGTGGCCGTGAGGCGCAGTACTTC
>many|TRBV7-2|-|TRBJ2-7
CASSLARHEQYF
TGTGCCAGCAGCTTAGCTCGCCACGAGCAGTACTTC
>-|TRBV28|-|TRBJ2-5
CASRINRLVARETQYF
TGTGCCAGCAGGATAAACAGACTAGTTGCAAGGGAGACCCAGTACTTC
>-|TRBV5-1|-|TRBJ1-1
CASSFQGGKSTEAFF
TGCGCCAGCAGCTTCCAGGGCGGGAAGAGCACTGAAGCTTTCTTT
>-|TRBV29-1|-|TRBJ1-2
CSAWESYGYTF
TGCAGCGCCTGGGAGTCCTATGGCTACACCTTC
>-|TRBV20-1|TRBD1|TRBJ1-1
CSAKSGTGSTEAFF
TGCAGTGCTAAATCCGGGACAGGGAGTACTGAAGCTTTCTTT
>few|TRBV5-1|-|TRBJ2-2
CASSLREWTGELFF
TGCGCCAGCAGCTTGAGGGAATGGACCGGGGAGCTGTTTTTT
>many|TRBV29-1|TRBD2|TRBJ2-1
CSVDKLGLAGGSEQFF
TGCAGCGTTGACAAGTTGGGACTAGCGGGAGGAAGTGAGCAGTTCTTC
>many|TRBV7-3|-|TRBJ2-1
CASSLGASNEQFF
TGTGCCAGCAGCTTAGGAGCCAGCAATGAGCAGTTCTTC
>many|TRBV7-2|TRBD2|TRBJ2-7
CASSLRGGSGRPYEQYF
TGTGCCAGCAGCTTACGGGGGGGTAGCGGGAGGCCCTACGAGCAGTACTTC
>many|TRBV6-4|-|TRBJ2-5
CASSVREQETQYF
TGTGCCAGCAGCGTCAGGGAACAAGAGACCCAGTACTTC
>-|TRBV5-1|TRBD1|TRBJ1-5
CASSLQGLGQPQHF
TGCGCCAGCAGCTTACAGGGGCTTGGGCAGCCCCAGCATTTT
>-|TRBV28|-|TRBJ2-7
CASSGGHLAEQYF
TGTGCCAGCAGTGGCGGACATCTGGCCGAGCAGTACTTC
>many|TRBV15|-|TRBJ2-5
CATSRVTAEEKTQYF
TGTGCCACCAGCAGAGTAACAGCCGAGGAGAAGACCCAGTACTTC
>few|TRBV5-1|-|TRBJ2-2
CASSFGRQFNTGELFF
TGCGCCAGCAGCTTTGGTAGACAGTTTAACACCGGGGAGCTGTTTTTT
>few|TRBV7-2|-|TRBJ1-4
CASSGGSFNEKLFF
TGTGCCAGCAGCGGCGGGTCCTTTAATGAAAAACTGTTTTTT
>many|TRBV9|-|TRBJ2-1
CASSVAGSVGMEQFF
TGTGCCAGCAGCGTAGCCGGCTCGGTGGGAATGGAGCAGTTCTTC
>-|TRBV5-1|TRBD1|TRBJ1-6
CASSYRTGQSPLHF
TGCGCCAGCAGCTACAGGACAGGGCAGTCACCCCTCCACTTT
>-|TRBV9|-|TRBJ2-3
CASSLEGYTDTQYF
TGTGCCAGCAGCCTAGAGGGGTACACAGATACGCAGTATTTT
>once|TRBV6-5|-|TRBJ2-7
CASSYGPREAYEQYF
TGTGCCAGCAGTTACGGACCCCGAGAGGCCTACGAGCAGTACTTC
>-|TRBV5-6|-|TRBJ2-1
CASSLGPEQFF
TGTGCCAGCAGCTTGGGGCCTGAGCAGTTCTTC
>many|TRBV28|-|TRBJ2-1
CASSLPPPNEQFF
TGTGCCAGCAGTCTCCCGCCCCCTAATGAGCAGTTCTTC
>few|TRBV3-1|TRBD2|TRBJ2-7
CASSRSGTSGNEQYF
TGTGCCAGCAGCCGATCCGGGACTAGCGGGAACGAGCAGTACTTC
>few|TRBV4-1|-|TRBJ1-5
CASSQDRQGNQPQHF
TGCGCCAGCAGCCAAGACCGGCAGGGCAATCAGCCCCAGCATTTT
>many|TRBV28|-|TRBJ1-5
CASSSHGGSGSNQPQHF
TGTGCCAGCAGTTCACATGGGGGGTCCGGGAGCAATCAGCCCCAGCATTTT
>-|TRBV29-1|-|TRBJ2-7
CSVTQVYEQYF
TGCAGCGTTACTCAGGTTTACGAGCAGTACTTC
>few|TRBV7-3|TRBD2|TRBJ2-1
CASSSTSGSIEQFF
TGTGCCAGCAGCTCCACTAGCGGGAGTATTGAGCAGTTCTTC
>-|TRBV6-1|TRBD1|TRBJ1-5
CASSYTGESNQPQHF
TGTGCCAGCTCCTATACAGGGGAAAGCAATCAGCCCCAGCATTTT
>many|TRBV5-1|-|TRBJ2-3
CASSLERPFTDTQYF
TGCGCCAGCAGCTTGGAGCGGCCATTCACAGATACGCAGTATTTT
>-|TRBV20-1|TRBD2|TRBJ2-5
CSALAGGRPGETQYF
TGCAGTGCCCTAGCGGGAGGGCGTCCGGGGGAGACCCAGTACTTC
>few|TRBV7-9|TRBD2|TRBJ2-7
CASRSEGIGTSDSYEQYF
TGTGCCAGCAGGTCAGAGGGCATCGGGACTAGCGACTCCTACGAGCAGTACTTC
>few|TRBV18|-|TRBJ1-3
CASSLKSSGNTIYF
TGTGCCAGCTCATTGAAGAGCTCTGGAAACACCATATATTTT
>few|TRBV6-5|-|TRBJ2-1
CASSSIRRSSYNEQFF
TGTGCCAGCAGTTCCATACGTCGGAGCTCCTACAATGAGCAGTTCTTC
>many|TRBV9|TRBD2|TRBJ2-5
CASSVDEREVETQYF
TGTGCCAGCAGCGTAGATGAGCGGGAGGTTGAGACCCAGTACTTC
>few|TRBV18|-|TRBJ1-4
CASSRDDEKLFF
TGTGCCAGCTCACGAGATGATGAAAAACTGTTTTTT
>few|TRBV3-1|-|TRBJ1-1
CASSHTTGNTEAFF
TGTGCCAGCAGTCATACGACTGGGAACACTGAAGCTTTCTTT
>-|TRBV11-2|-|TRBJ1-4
CASSLPGRGPLGKTVF
TGTGCCAGCAGCTTGCCGGGCAGGGGCCCTCTGGGAAAAACTGTTTTT
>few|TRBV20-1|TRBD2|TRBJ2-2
CSANKGGTGELFF
TGCAGTGCGAACAAGGGAGGGACCGGGGAGCTGTTTTTT
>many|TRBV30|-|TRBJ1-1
CAWRSALNTEAFF
TGTGCCTGGAGATCAGCATTGAACACTGAAGCTTTCTTT
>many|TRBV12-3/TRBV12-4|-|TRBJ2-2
CASRTTGGELFF
TGTGCCAGCAGGACAACAGGCGGGGAGCTGTTTTTT
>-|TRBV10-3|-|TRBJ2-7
CAISNTEIPYYEQYF
TGTGCCATCAGTAACACAGAAATCCCATACTACGAGCAGTACTTC
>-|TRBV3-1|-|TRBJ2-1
CASSQTYRHNEQFF
TGTGCCAGCAGCCAAACTTACAGACACAATGAGCAGTTCTTC
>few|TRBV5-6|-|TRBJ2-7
CASSSGTPVQQYF
TGTGCCAGCAGCTCTGGGACCCCAGTTCAGCAGTACTTC
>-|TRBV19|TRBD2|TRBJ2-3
CASSTPLAGDVDTQYF
TGTGCCAGTAGTACTCCACTAGCGGGAGACGTAGATACGCAGTATTTT